This TCR beta chain was captured in a study of cytomegalovirus exposure and HLA in healthy donors (dated by TCRdb to about 2017). Study-level background: In an earlier analysis of under 600 of the donors, 250 to 350 Gb of sequence data and 90 million to 130 million unique TCR beta sequences from about 190 million T cells were reported. All discovery cohort repertoires had been generated using a single sequencing platform. The number of typed donors differed by locus: about 629-630 for A, B, C, DRB1 and DQB1; about 520 for DQA1; approximately 600 for DPA1; and some 430 for DPB1. Among about 400 genotyped donors of the cohort, an average of approximately 220,000 unique TCR beta nucleotide sequences was sequenced per donor, of which about 19% were non-productive. Roughly 300 gigabases of sequencing data and 70 million to 100 million unique TCR sequences were included in an early release covering about 700 HLA-typed donors. To decide whether each TCR beta V gene segment behaved as functional or pseudogenic, an earlier analysis of fewer than 750 of the donors relied on high-throughput TCR beta sequencing. Because of strong linkage in the cohort, roughly five DR-DQ haplotypes were treated as single units for association and clustering. The T cell repertoires of 670 or so subjects were profiled by immunosequencing and related to cytomegalovirus serostatus. Rather than using new phenotypic data, the later analysis identified candidate immune exposures from TCR beta sequences and from how often those sequences occurred across donors. A separate validation cohort of over a hundred different subjects was used in addition to the approximately 670-subject first cohort. Class I and class II HLA loci were covered by the typing at four-digit resolution. To study patterns of TCR occurrence, a later analysis re-analyzed previously published TCR beta repertoires from 666 donors and added high-resolution HLA genotyping. Genome-wide SNP genotypes for about 65% of the roughly 700 donors were used in a later genetic analysis, which treated that subset as a discovery cohort. The study was designed to test whether signatures of past pathogen exposure could be identified by cataloging public T cell receptors. To predict cytomegalovirus infection status, the study brought together high-throughput TCR immunosequencing, statistical association of individual TCRs with disease status, and machine learning. Donor age, sex, ethnicity and CMV serostatus were collected together with the repertoire data. Among the approximately 420 genotyped donors, approximately 81% belonged to the genetic ancestry cluster associated with self-reported Caucasian donors. Broader findings and caveats from the paper: Compared with equally common non-associated chains, HLA-associated TCR beta chains in a later analysis were more clonally expanded and had lower generation probabilities. When HLA alleles, especially DR and DQ, strongly co-occurred, attributing TCR associations to individual alleles was difficult. Across donors, most TCR sequences were observed very rarely, whereas some public TCRs were present in many individuals. Several of the top co-occurrence clusters appeared to be linked to parvovirus B19, influenza, CMV and Epstein-Barr virus, according to a later analysis. Sequencing depth was assumed to be roughly uniform across donors in the presence/absence analyses, though that assumption may not hold. In the study, around 150 TCR beta chains were listed as associated with cytomegalovirus. The classifier was reported to diagnose cytomegalovirus status with high specificity and sensitivity in both the original cohort and the validation cohort. Most CMV-associated TCR beta chains appeared to be HLA-restricted in a later analysis, and the HLA associations seemed to be driven largely by CMV exposure. Because counts were too low, 15 to 20 rarely observed V segments, including chromosome 9 orphons, were excluded from the earlier analysis of 500 to 700 of the donors. Specific HLA alleles were associated with around 18,000 TCR beta sequences at a false discovery rate of 0.05 in a later analysis. An earlier analysis of several hundred of the donors showed that most TCR beta V segments appeared in productive rearrangements either about 90% or about 30% of the time, which broadly matched IMGT annotations. A few of the identified cytomegalovirus-associated TCR beta chains were confirmed in vitro to be specific for cytomegalovirus antigens. For the cohort, immune exposure information was limited to CMV serostatus. A further reported finding was that TCR beta sequences accurately predicted the HLA-A and HLA-B alleles for most subjects in the first cohort. In a later analysis, TCR association rates were found to vary across HLA loci, with the most associated TCRs seen for DRB1 alleles and the fewest for HLA-C alleles. A cluster of highly shared sequence variants was judged likely to be a technical artifact of the sequencing pipeline. In a later genetic analysis, fewer N-insertions in productive TCRs were reported among donors in an Asian-associated ancestry cluster than the 666-donor mean. V-gene and J-gene trimming of TCR beta chains was associated with a missense DCLRE1C variant in a later genetic analysis, and the association was replicated in an independent cohort. The cohort was sequenced for TCR beta chains only, and without alpha or paired-chain data the features that could be detected were limited. Because HLA typing was missing for some donors at each locus, association tests included only the typed subset. Linkage disequilibrium might explain the correlated functional status among segregating V segments, but an unknown experimental factor could not be excluded. The authors suggested that the approach could potentially be extended to other disease states and immunological phenotypes.

In regard to this clone: There is no known antigen for this receptor. No much larger clone is present one base from it, and per-base qualities are unavailable.

The cohort was made up of roughly 670 healthy bone marrow donors. All cohort members were sampled while nominally healthy, although unrecorded immune exposures were likely present. The donor tested CMV seropositive and was one of the 289 seropositive cohort members. A peripheral blood sample was provided by each donor, and peripheral blood mononuclear cells were used for TCR beta sequencing. Genomic DNA was extracted from the blood cell samples with the Qiagen DNeasy Blood Extraction Kit. Library construction relied on the immunoSEQ multiplex PCR assay. The multiplex PCR relied on a mix of 60 forward primers for TCR Vbeta segments and 13 reverse primers for TCR Jbeta segments. The CDR3 region of rearranged TCR beta genes was amplified from genomic DNA by a multiplex PCR assay. Amplified TCR beta libraries were sequenced as 87-base-pair reads on the Illumina HiSeq System. The paper's data handling went like this. In a later analysis, about 80 million unique TCR beta chains were counted across the roughly 700 repertoires, and around 10 million of these chains were shared by at least two donors. A nearest-neighbor algorithm error-corrected the raw reads and collapsed the reads into unique sequences, merging closely related sequences to remove PCR and sequencing errors. Alignment of CDR3 sequences to IMGT reference sequences was used to assign V, D and J gene segments. For a sequence to be retained, a match of at least six nucleotides to both a V gene segment and a J gene segment was required. Rearrangements were called productive when the CDR3 lacked stop codons and stayed in frame with V and J; all others were non-productive. CDR3 was defined by IMGT convention, running from the second conserved V-encoded cysteine to the conserved J-encoded phenylalanine. Sequences without an unambiguous match to a single V gene segment were excluded from the earlier analysis of about 600 of the donors. In an earlier analysis of 450 to 700 of the donors, V segments were called functional above 56.7% productive rearrangements and were called segregating when the between-donor standard deviation exceeded 5%. A statistical classification framework was developed to diagnose cytomegalovirus status using the catalog of TCR beta chain sequences. In a later analysis, V and J genes were assigned by comparing TCR nucleotide sequences against IMGT/GENE-DB human TR gene sequences. Using the TCRdist pipeline, a later analysis assigned CDR3 sequences along with most-parsimonious VDJ recombination scenarios. In a later analysis, every TCR beta chain was defined by the combination of its CDR3 amino acid sequence and its V-gene family, and reads without a unique V-gene family were dropped. To address suspected cross-contamination and a sequencing artifact, a later analysis removed roughly 580 highly shared, low-generation-probability nucleotide sequences. For each public chain, a later analysis derived a clonal expansion index from normalized ranks of inferred template counts within each repertoire. In a later analysis, generation probabilities were computed using a VDJ recombination model fitted to out-of-frame rearrangements, and the results were checked against IGoR. In a later analysis, hypergeometric tests were used to score TCR-TCR, TCR-HLA and TCR-CMV co-occurrence, with a repertoire-size bias correction applied to TCR pairs. False discovery rates were estimated in a later analysis by permuting HLA or CMV assignments 20 times. A later analysis grouped co-occurring TCRs with DBSCAN, adding TCRdist sequence similarity when clustering within HLA-allele-positive subsets. Repertoires with fewer than 30,000 or more than 120,000 public chains were left out of co-occurrence clustering, as were about five repertoires with anomalous nucleotide sharing. TCRdb took over this immuneACCESS table, retaining in-frame rearrangements with V and J assigned. Such tables are incomplete; in checked studies, under half of the missing clones stem from an unresolved V gene, and the remainder is unexplained. That table furnishes V, J and clone size, whereas the DNA furnished D and trimming. Across this sample there are around 130,000 clones, with approximately 75% seen only once. The top ten clones comprise 5.5% to 7.5% of the sample.

This TCR came from a woman aged 40 to 50 in good health and CMV-seropositive. Sequencing used PBMCs.

The CDR3 here reads CASSFTPLGAETQYF. The DNA is TGTGCCAGCAGCTTCACTCCTCTGGGGGCAGAGACCCAGTACTTC. The chain couples TRBV5-8 to TRBJ2-5; the D region possibly corresponds to TRBD1 (6 bases align). Trimming takes 2 bases from V and 4 bases from J, and the germline ends sit 15 bases apart. The cysteine opens and the phenylalanine closes a CDR3 of 15 amino acids. Only the CDR3 DNA is retained, 45 bases long and in frame from the first base. CDR1 and CDR2 (SGHTS, YDEGEE) derive from the germline V gene.